This T cell receptor (beta chain) stems from a study of radiation and T cells in renal cell carcinoma. About the research overall: Nephrectomy followed 15 Gy stereotactic body radiation by 4 weeks. Notes on the study in general: Top tumor clonotypes rose in blood 2 weeks post-radiation, then contracted.

Sequenced by immunoSEQ multiplex PCR; TCRdb stores in-frame clones only, minus some. The table includes about 150,000 clones, about 88% detected once. The time point is: baseline pretreatment blood. The treatment is: 15 Gy SBRT to primary tumor, nephrectomy 4 weeks later. Serial blood draws occurred at baseline and 2 and 4 weeks post-SBRT. About this clone: The antigen is undetermined.

This material consisted of blood, taken from a patient whose treatment included radiotherapy and nephrectomy. The TCR sequence derives from a woman aged 45-65 years with renal cell carcinoma.

The CDR3 here is CASSLASGELFF. In nucleotides, the CDR3 is TGTGCCAGCAGCTTAGCATCCGGGGAGCTGTTTTTT. This chain links TRBV7-9 with TRBJ2-2; D remains ambiguous. CDR3 length: 12 residues. The germline V and J ends were trimmed by 0 bases and 6 bases, with 2 bases remaining between them. The germline CDR1 and CDR2 sequences are SEHNR and FQNEAQ (reference sequence).